This TCR beta chain was documented in a study of CD8 T cells in ankylosing spondylitis (dated by TCRdb to between 2016 and 2019). About the study as a whole: T cell receptor beta repertoires were profiled in healthy donors and ankylosing spondylitis patients so that disease-linked TCR variants could be found. In total, the full study cohort was made up of roughly 100 healthy donors and about two dozen ankylosing spondylitis patients. Peripheral blood samples were taken, and synovial fluid was additionally collected from ankylosing spondylitis patients. Overall results and qualifications from the work: Some motif variants were previously reported in synovial fluid and blood of reactive arthritis patients, suggesting common disease-initiation mechanisms. According to the report, matched synovial fluid samples from ankylosing spondylitis patients were significantly enriched for the disease-linked clones. Blood from ankylosing spondylitis patients appeared to be characterized by a TCR beta motif made up of several highly homologous amino acid variants. A CD8+ phenotype was shown by the disease-linked clones, which were found at relatively low frequencies in peripheral blood.

This clonotype appeared many times. Its antigen is not yet known. Base qualities are not at hand, and no much larger clone is one base apart. Via the germline V gene (reference sequence), CDR1 is LGHDT and CDR2 YNNKEL. The junction shows trimming of 4 bases on V and 4 bases on J, and the gene matches do not reach 11 bases of it. Counted from cysteine to phenylalanine, this CDR3 has 17 amino acids. Only CDR3 DNA remains: 51 bases, in frame from the first base. The data were produced on an Illumina HiSeq 2500. TCR beta libraries were prepared by quantitative 5'-RACE with molecular barcodes. Per the source publication's procedure: A new computational method based on a probabilistic model of VDJ rearrangement was used to identify disease-linked TCR variants. TCRdb handled the public reads itself, with Q25 trimming in fastp and clone calling in MiXCR, and kept productive beta chains. Every distinct CDR3 protein forms one entry, paired with its most common genes and DNA. These V and J calls rely on TCRdb rather than the paper's analysis. This sample has roughly 230,000 distinct CDR3 sequences in its table, and approximately 8% of those were observed once. The top ten hold 4.5% to 5% of the sample.

The source material was blood, either unsorted or a sorted T cell fraction (not recorded which). Recombination joined TRBV3-1 with TRBJ2-1; TRBD2 lines up with 9 middle nucleotides. This clonotype was obtained from a female donor with ankylosing spondylitis or in good health (not recorded which). The nucleotide sequence reads as follows: TGTGCCAGCAGCCCCGCGCCTAATAGCGGGAGATACAATGAGCAGTTCTTC. Its coded protein is CASSPAPNSGRYNEQFF.